A single sample gave rise to the 14 T cell receptor beta chains below, sequenced in a study of T cell changes during pregnancy in multiple sclerosis. Libraries were prepared by immunoSEQ multiplex PCR; TCRdb keeps only in-frame clonotypes and omits some of them. In the table there are tens of thousands of clones, 90% of which are singletons. The sequenced sample was peripheral blood, obtained in the third trimester of pregnancy. These receptors came from a female donor with multiple sclerosis, enrolled in a pregnancy study.

This chain joins TRBV30 and TRBJ1-1, with no clear D. Germline V gene lookup returns CDR1 GTSNPN and CDR2 SVGIG (reference sequence). Trimming cost V 2 bases and J 10 bases, with 14 bases left between them. The CDR3 runs 12 residues. CDR3 sequence reads: CAWSLAGRGAFF. CDR3 coding DNA: TGTGCCTGGAGTTTGGCGGGCCGAGGAGCTTTCTTT.

Concerning this clone itself: Compared with germline, one end of the junction differs, possibly owing to a read error. The V call is TRBV30, the J call TRBJ1-6; the D is unclear. The CDR3 is 15 amino acids. Germline loops: CDR1 GTSNPN, CDR2 SVGIG (reference sequence). CDR3 amino acids: CAWSVGLSNNSPLHF. In DNA, the CDR3 is TGTGCCTGGAGTGTAGGACTCTCCAATAATTCACCCCTCCACTTT.

The gene calls are TRBV18 and TRBJ2-7, with 10 positions matching TRBD2. V lost 2 bases, J lost 7 bases, and 8 bases stayed unmatched. The germline CDR1 and CDR2 sequences are KGHSH and LQKENI. This CDR3 region has 15 residues. The CDR3 sequence: CASSPDLAGAKEQYF. Here the CDR3 DNA reads TGTGCCAGCTCACCAGATCTAGCGGGAGCTAAGGAGCAGTACTTC. Supplemented by reference TRBV18 and TRBJ2-7, the full variable domain reads NAGVMQNPRHLVRRRGQEARLRCSPMKGHSHVYWYRQLPEEGLKFMVYLQKENIIDESGMPKERFSAEFPKEGPSILRIQQVVRGDSAAYFCASSPDLAGAKEQYFGPGTRLTVT.

This chain connects TRBV2 to TRBJ2-3, with 9 bases aligning to TRBD2. The germline CDR1 and CDR2 sequences are SNHLY and FYNNEI. This CDR3 is 16 amino acids long. Trimming cost V 6 bases and J 5 bases; bases outside gene matches: 12. CDR3 sequence: CASRRALAGFGDTQYF. CDR3 nucleotides: TGTGCCAGCAGGAGGGCCCTAGCGGGGTTCGGAGATACGCAGTATTTT.

This chain links TRBV5-6 with TRBJ1-3; 7 bases line up with TRBD1. Germline values: CDR1 SGHDT, CDR2 YYEEEE. CDR3 length equals 15 residues. The V segment lost 3 bases and the J segment 0 bases; nucleotides outside the gene matches: 3. The CDR3 region has the DNA TGTGCCAGCAGCTGGGGACAGTACTCTGGAAACACCATATATTTT. Protein sequence: CASSWGQYSGNTIYF.

This sequence joins TRBV5-1 and TRBJ1-1; weak D call: TRBD1 (5 bases). Germline V lookup: CDR1 SGHRS, CDR2 YFSETQ. CDR3 length: 15 residues. V was pared by 0 bases and J by 5 bases, with 14 bases between. CDR3 protein: CASSLVTGKYTEAFF. DNA for the CDR3: TGCGCCAGCAGCTTGGTAACAGGAAAATATACTGAAGCTTTCTTT.

The genes are TRBV6-5 and TRBJ2-3, with 7 bases lining up with TRBD2. CDR3 length: 14 residues. Looked up from germline, CDR1 is MNHEY and CDR2 is SVGAGI. V was pared by 6 bases and J by 1 base, with 4 bases of the junction left unmatched. This CDR3 reads CASSMTSRTDTQYF. CDR3 DNA: TGTGCCAGCAGCATGACTAGCCGCACAGATACGCAGTATTTT.

The rearrangement joins TRBV13 to TRBJ1-3; 7 nucleotides match TRBD1. Germline V lookup: CDR1 PRHDT, CDR2 FYEKMQ (reference sequence). Unmatched junction bases numbered 5, after V lost 6 bases and J lost 0 bases. This CDR3 is 15 amino acids long. The CDR3 here is CASSYRGNSGNTIYF. The CDR3 DNA reads TGTGCCAGCAGTTACAGGGGTAACTCTGGAAACACCATATATTTT.

J is TRBJ2-7 and V is TRBV25-1, with D possibly being TRBD1 (6 bases). Germline CDR1 MGHDK, CDR2 SYGVNS. V shed 5 bases and J shed 2 bases, with 10 bases lying between them. This CDR3 comprises 13 residues. The CDR3 sequence is CASSSTGTYEQYF. The CDR3 DNA reads TGTGCCAGCAGTTCAACAGGGACCTACGAGCAGTACTTC.

This chain links TRBV6-1 with TRBJ2-7; possibly TRBD1 for D (6 bases). The CDR3 extends over 15 amino acids. Germline assignment: CDR1 MNHNS and CDR2 SASEGT. Trimming removed 2 bases from V and 1 base from J, with 12 bases in between. CDR3 in DNA: TGTGCCAGCAGTGAAATCACAGGGATGTCCTACGAGCAGTACTTC. Its translation is CASSEITGMSYEQYF.

The chain employs TRBV11-1 and TRBJ1-5; TRBD1 matches at 9 bases. This CDR3 has 14 residues. With V trimmed by 5 bases and J by 3 bases, 2 bases remained unmatched. In germline, CDR1 is SGHAT, CDR2 FQDESV (reference sequence). The CDR3 DNA is TGTGCCAGCAGCCGGACAGGGGTCAATCAGCCCCAGCATTTT. Protein product: CASSRTGVNQPQHF.

The chain combines TRBV29-1 with TRBJ2-7, with TRBD2 identical over 12 bases. Trimming at V came to 6 bases and at J to 3 bases, leaving 3 bases not matched to a gene. Germline V gene lookup returns CDR1 SQVTM and CDR2 ANQGSEA. The CDR3 consists of 13 residues. The CDR3 DNA is TGCAGCGTAGGACTAGCGGGACGCTACGAGCAGTACTTC. Its translation is CSVGLAGRYEQYF.

J is TRBJ1-4 and V is TRBV7-2; TRBD1 might be the D (6 bases). CDR1 and CDR2 (germline): SGHTA, FQGNSA. Between the trimmed V and J ends, which lost 5 bases and 8 bases, there was a span of 21 bases. The CDR3 sequence is 16 residues long. The CDR3 DNA reads as TGTGCCAGCAGCCGAGCGACAGGCCTACTTGCAGAAAAACTGTTTTTT. Protein sequence: CASSRATGLLAEKLFF.

J is TRBJ2-3 and V is TRBV7-3; 7 bases agree with TRBD1. The junction had 12 bases not matched to a gene; V was cut back by 1 base and J by 14 bases. Germline-derived CDR1 and CDR2 are SGHTA and FQGTGA. The CDR3 extends over 14 amino acids. The CDR3 coding sequence is TGTGCCAGCAGCTTAAAGCTTCAAGGGGGCCAGTGGTATTTT. Residues: CASSLKLQGGQWYF. The variable domain in full, completed from reference TRBV7-3 and TRBJ2-3, reads GAGVSQTPSNKVTEKGKYVELRCDPISGHTALYWYRQSLGQGPEFLIYFQGTGAADDSGLPNDRFFAVRPEGSVSTLKIQRTERGDSAVYLCASSLKLQGGQWYFGPGTRLTVL.